This T cell receptor beta chain was recorded in a study of vaccination effects on CD4 cells after COVID-19. CDR3 size: 14 residues. In germline, CDR1 is GTSNPN, CDR2 SVGIG (reference sequence). V gave up 4 bases and J gave up 6 bases; unmatched junction bases: 6. Study-level results: Marked clonal contraction was seen in infection- and vaccine-induced clones late after vaccination.

Comment on this clone: Its antigen is undetermined.

TCRdb's copy holds only in-frame clones and misses some; the assay was immunoSEQ multiplex PCR. The top ten hold more than 20% of the sample, which has 15,000 to 20,000 clones, about 74% seen once. After expansion with viral peptide pools in the ViraFEST assay, antigen-specific CD4+ T cells were sequenced. CD4+ T cell isolation took place after 10 days of culture. A PCR test confirmed that the person had SARS-CoV-2 infection between March and December 2020. Either the BNT162b2 or mRNA-1273 vaccine was given to participants in two doses. This receptor was obtained from a human donor who had a prior SARS-CoV-2 infection. The sample was CD4+ T cells from PBMCs cultured with SARS-CoV-2 spike peptides, taken after COVID-19 vaccination. This chain joins TRBV30 and TRBJ2-4; 10 bases align to TRBD2. CDR3 sequence reads: CAWTAGGPLNIQYF. The CDR3 DNA follows: TGTGCCTGGACAGCGGGAGGGCCCTTAAACATTCAGTACTTC.